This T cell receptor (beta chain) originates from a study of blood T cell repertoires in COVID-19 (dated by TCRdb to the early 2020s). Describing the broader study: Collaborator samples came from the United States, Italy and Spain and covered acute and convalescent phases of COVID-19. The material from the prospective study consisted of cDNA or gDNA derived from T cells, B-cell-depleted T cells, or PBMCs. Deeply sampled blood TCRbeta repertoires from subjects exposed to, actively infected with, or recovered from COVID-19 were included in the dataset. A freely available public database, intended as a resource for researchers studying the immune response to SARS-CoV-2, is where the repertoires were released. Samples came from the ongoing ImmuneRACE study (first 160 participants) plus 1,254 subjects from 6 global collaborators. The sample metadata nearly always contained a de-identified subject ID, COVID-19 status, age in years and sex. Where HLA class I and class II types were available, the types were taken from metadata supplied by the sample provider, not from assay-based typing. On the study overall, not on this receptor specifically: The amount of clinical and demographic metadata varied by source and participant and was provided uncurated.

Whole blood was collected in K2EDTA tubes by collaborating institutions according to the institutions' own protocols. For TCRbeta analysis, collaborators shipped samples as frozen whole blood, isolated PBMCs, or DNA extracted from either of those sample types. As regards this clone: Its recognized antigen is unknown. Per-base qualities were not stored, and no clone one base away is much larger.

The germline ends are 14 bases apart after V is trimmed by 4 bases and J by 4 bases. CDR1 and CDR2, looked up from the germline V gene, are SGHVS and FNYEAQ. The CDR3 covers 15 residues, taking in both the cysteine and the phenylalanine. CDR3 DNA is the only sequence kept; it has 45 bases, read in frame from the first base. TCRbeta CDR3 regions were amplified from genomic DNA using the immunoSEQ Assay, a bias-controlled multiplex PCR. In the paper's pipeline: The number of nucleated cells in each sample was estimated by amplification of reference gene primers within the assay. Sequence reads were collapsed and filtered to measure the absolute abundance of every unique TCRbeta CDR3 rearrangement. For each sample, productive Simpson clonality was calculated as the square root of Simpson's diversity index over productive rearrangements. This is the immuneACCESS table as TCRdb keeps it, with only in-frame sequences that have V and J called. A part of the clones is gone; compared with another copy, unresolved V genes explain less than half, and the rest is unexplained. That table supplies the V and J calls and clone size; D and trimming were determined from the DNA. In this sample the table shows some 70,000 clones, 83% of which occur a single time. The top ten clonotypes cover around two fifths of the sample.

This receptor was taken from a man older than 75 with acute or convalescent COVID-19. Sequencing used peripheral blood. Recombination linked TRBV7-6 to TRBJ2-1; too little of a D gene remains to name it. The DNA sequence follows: TGTGCCAGCAGCTCCGAACGCCAGGTTTACAATGAGCAGTTCTTC. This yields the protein CASSSERQVYNEQFF.